This T cell receptor (beta chain) is drawn from a study of T cells in Graves' hyperthyroidism and ophthalmopathy (dated by TCRdb to about 2019). Regarding the study in general: Peripheral blood was sampled at the time of initial diagnosis, prior to any treatment. Prospective prediction of ophthalmopathy was tested in an independent validation cohort consisting of some 18 hyperthyroidism patients and around 16 patients who later progressed to ophthalmopathy. In about 6 Graves' hyperthyroidism patients, the study also compared T-cell repertoires from thyroid tissue with T-cell repertoires from blood. After sampling, hyperthyroidism patients received methimazole starting at 30 mg daily, and ophthalmopathy patients received high-dose intravenous methylprednisolone. The roughly 94 discovery patients were randomly split 7:3 into training and test sets. A discovery cohort of about 100 patients, 43 with Graves' ophthalmopathy and about 58 with stable Graves' hyperthyroidism, was used to find distinguishing TCR V-J signatures. TCR Vbeta CDR3 sequencing of 120 to 150 peripheral blood samples (43 ophthalmopathy, about 80 hyperthyroidism and some 17 progressor patients) is reported in the paper. The paper as a whole reports these results and caveats: No statistical method was used to fix the sample size in advance, and group allocation was not hidden from the investigators. Most expanded thyroid clonotypes (frequency above 0.001) were also detected in blood, a finding suggesting that blood repertoires may reflect thyroid immune responses. In cross-validation, a model built on a 13 V-J signature told ophthalmopathy apart from stable hyperthyroidism with approximately 91% sensitivity and roughly 81% specificity, and in testing the same model reached 80%/75%. In validation, the model predicted progression to ophthalmopathy a median of around 6.5 months before onset, with about 67% sensitivity and 72.22% specificity.

Ophthalmopathy patients had moderately to severely active disease, with a Clinical Activity Score of 3 or more, a NOSPECS grade of 4 or more, and a disease duration of less than 3 months. Any patient with an uncontrolled infection, another autoimmune disease, pregnancy or lactation was excluded. Diagnoses were based on clinical symptoms, serum thyroxine and TRAb, thyroid ultrasound and orbital computed tomography. PBMCs were separated from around 9.1 ml of fresh peripheral blood using Ficoll-Paque density gradient centrifugation. Total RNA was extracted with Trizol reagent, and quality was checked on an Agilent 2100 Bioanalyzer. Worth noting for this clonotype: Its antigen target is currently unknown. No much larger clone exists at a distance of one base, and base qualities are not known.

Including cysteine and phenylalanine, the CDR3 has 15 amino acids. Just the 45-base CDR3 DNA is kept, in frame starting at base 1. A distance of 13 bases separates the germline ends of V and J, which lose 5 bases and 0 bases respectively. CDR1 SGHTA and CDR2 FQGNSA are derived from the germline V gene. The TCR beta CDR3 regions were amplified from the RNA transcripts. The first round of RT-PCR for the TCR CDR3 was performed with the HTBI primer set and the Qiagen OneStep RT-PCR kit. The libraries were constructed in a second round of multiplex PCR and then size-selected and purified. The libraries were sequenced on an Illumina HiSeq2000 using paired-end 100 bp reads. The authors processed their data as follows. SOAPnuke was used to process the raw data, with reads discarded if the reads contained adapters or uncalled bases, had a mean Phred below 15, or lacked an exact constant-primer or identifier match. High-quality paired reads were merged with COPE v1.2.5, and unique nucleotide sequences were defined as clonotypes. MiTCR v1.1 was used to align clonotypes to the IMGT TRBV, TRBD and TRBJ reference segments. Analysis was restricted to V-J combinations with a frequency above 0.0001, which covered roughly 99% of repertoires. A TCS score was defined as the ratio between F50 (clonal expansion) and ExV (chaos), using BLOSUM62-based TCRdist between CDR3 peptides within each V-J. Welch's t-statistics and random forest reduced just over 500 V-J features to about 12, which were used in a naive Bayes classifier (R e1071). Thyroid-blood repertoire similarity was quantified with the Morisita-Horn index. The public reads were reanalyzed by TCRdb: fastp trimming at Q25, MiXCR alignment, in-frame beta chains only. All rows with the same CDR3 protein become a single entry with the most common DNA and genes. The V and J calls here are based on TCRdb, not the publication. The sample contains approximately 610,000 distinct CDR3 sequences, around 15% of them found a single time. Roughly 4.3% of the sample rests with the top ten.

The sequenced sample consisted of blood. The origin of this receptor is a middle-aged woman with Graves' ophthalmopathy. The receptor chain draws on TRBV7-2 and TRBJ1-1; the D segment cannot be called with confidence. The nucleotides read TGTGCCAGCAGCCACCCGGGCCTCATGAACACTGAAGCTTTCTTT. This sequence encodes CASSHPGLMNTEAFF.